The rows below give T cell receptor beta chains drawn from one sample of a study of CD8+CD57+ T cells in acquired aplastic anemia. TCRdb reanalysed the reads using MiXCR and keeps one entry per CDR3 protein. The data contain approximately 300,000 distinct CDR3 sequences, 56% of them singletons. The specimen was sorted CD4+, CD8+, or CD8+CD57+ T cells (not recorded which) from PBMCs. Receptors originate from a human donor with aplastic anemia. Both conserved end residues are part of each CDR3. The order of the fields is D gene, V gene, clone size, J gene, CDR3 DNA, CDR3 protein. The D gene is left open where the match is weak. Clone size is not always given. Where it is, it says once, few, many or a class for expanded clones.

>NA|TRBV20-1|NA|TRBJ2-3
TGCAGTGCTAGTCACCGGACAGCGACGAGCACAGATACGCAGTATTTT
CSASHRTATSTDTQYF
>NA|TRBV19|NA|TRBJ2-3
TGTGCCAGTAGTTTCACGTGGGATACGCAGTATTTT
CASSFTWDTQYF
>NA|TRBV7-2|NA|TRBJ1-2
TGTGTCAGCAGTCATCCCCTTGGGGGGACCTCCCGAGTAGCTAACTATGGCTACACCTTC
CVSSHPLGGTSRVANYGYTF
>NA|TRBV25-1|NA|TRBJ2-5
TGTGCCAGTAGAGACTCTGGCCAAGAGACCCAGTACTTC
CASRDSGQETQYF
>NA|TRBV19|many|TRBJ1-5
TGTGGGACTCAAGCAGATCACAATCAGCCCCAGCATTTT
CGTQADHNQPQHF
>NA|TRBV7-2|NA|TRBJ1-5
TGTGCCAGCAGCGCTAAAGGGAGGTATAGCAATCAGCCCCAGCATTTT
CASSAKGRYSNQPQHF
>NA|TRBV6-4|NA|TRBJ2-7
TGTGCCAGCAGTGAACAAGGGGACTACGAGCAGTACTTC
CASSEQGDYEQYF
>TRBD1|TRBV20-1|NA|TRBJ2-1
TGCAGTGCTAGCAGGACAGGGGGCGAGCAGTTCTTC
CSASRTGGEQFF
>NA|TRBV14|NA|TRBJ1-3
TGTGCCAGCAGCCAAGGAGCGGGGGGGAAAGGAAACACCATATATTTT
CASSQGAGGKGNTIYF
>NA|TRBV10-3|many|TRBJ1-5
TGTGCCATCAGTGACAGCTATAGCAATCAGCCCCAGCATTTT
CAISDSYSNQPQHF
>NA|TRBV5-6|many|TRBJ2-2
TGTGCCAGCAGCGCCACAGGATTTAACACCGGGGAGCTGTTTTTT
CASSATGFNTGELFF
>NA|TRBV2|NA|TRBJ1-6
TGTGCCAGCCATGGCAGGGGTGGTTCACCCCTCCACTTT
CASHGRGGSPLHF
>NA|TRBV5-1|NA|TRBJ2-5
TGCGCCAGCAGCTTGTATGGCACGGGCCTTGGGGAGACCCAGTACTTC
CASSLYGTGLGETQYF
>TRBD2|TRBV7-3|NA|TRBJ2-7
TGTGCCAGCAGCTTAATGGGGGGACTAGCGCCACACGAGCAGTACTTC
CASSLMGGLAPHEQYF
>TRBD2|TRBV29-1|few|TRBJ2-7
TGCAGCGTTGCCCGGACTAGCGGGGGCTACGAGCAGTACTTC
CSVARTSGGYEQYF
>TRBD1|TRBV29-1|once|TRBJ2-5
TGCAGCGGTAGCCAGACAGGGGGAGAGACCCAGTACTTC
CSGSQTGGETQYF
>NA|TRBV6-6|NA|TRBJ2-1
TGTGCCAGCAGCCAATCCCAGGGCTCCTACAATGAGCAGTTCTTC
CASSQSQGSYNEQFF
>NA|TRBV2|NA|TRBJ1-2
TGTGCCAGCAGTGCAGGGCTCTATGGCTACACCTTC
CASSAGLYGYTF
>NA|TRBV10-3|NA|TRBJ1-5
TGTGCCATCAGTGAAGGGAGAAATCAGCCCCAGCATTTT
CAISEGRNQPQHF
>NA|TRBV20-1|NA|TRBJ2-3
TGCAGTGCTAGAGTGCTCGGGGAACCCCAGATTGAGCAGTATTTT
CSARVLGEPQIEQYF
>NA|TRBV10-3|NA|TRBJ1-3
TGTGCCATCAGTGTCGACACCATATATTTT
CAISVDTIYF
>TRBD2|TRBV6-2/TRBV6-3|few|TRBJ2-5
TGTGCCACCAGACTAGCGGGGACCTACCCGACCCAGTACTTC
CATRLAGTYPTQYF
>NA|TRBV6-6|many|TRBJ1-2
TGTGCCAGCAGCCCGGGACCCTTCAATGGCTACACCTTC
CASSPGPFNGYTF
>NA|TRBV10-3|NA|TRBJ1-6
TGTGCCAGCAGTGACGCAGGGAATTCACCCCTCCGCTTC
CASSDAGNSPLRF
>TRBD1|TRBV2|NA|TRBJ1-1
TGTGCCAGCAGTGTCCCGGGACAGGCCTCGAACACTGAAGCTTTCTTT
CASSVPGQASNTEAFF
>TRBD1|TRBV7-9|NA|TRBJ1-2
TGTGCCAGCAGCTTAGGGACAGGAGTCGGCTACACCTTC
CASSLGTGVGYTF
>NA|TRBV7-2|many|TRBJ2-5
TGTGCCAGCAGCACGTTTGTGGAGACCCAGTACTTC
CASSTFVETQYF
>NA|TRBV20-1|many|TRBJ1-4
TGCAGTGCCCTTTCAGCAGCAACTAATGAAAAACTGTTTTTT
CSALSAATNEKLFF
>NA|TRBV2|once|TRBJ1-3
TGTGCCAGCAGTGGGGGCCGAGACAGTCTCAAAAGAAACACCATATATTTT
CASSGGRDSLKRNTIYF
>NA|TRBV2|NA|TRBJ1-1
TGTGTCAGCAGGCTACATTTGAGTGGCACTGAAGCGTTCTTT
CVSRLHLSGTEAFF
>NA|TRBV18|few|TRBJ2-1
TGTGCCAGCTCACCTGGATTAACTAGTCGCAATGAGCAGTTCTTC
CASSPGLTSRNEQFF
>NA|TRBV2|NA|TRBJ2-1
TGTGCCAGCCAACGACGGGGGCCCAATGAGCAGTTCTTC
CASQRRGPNEQFF
>NA|TRBV7-9|NA|TRBJ1-6
TGTGCCAGCAGAACAGGACTAAATAATTCACCCTTCCACTTT
CASRTGLNNSPFHF
>NA|TRBV5-1|NA|TRBJ1-2
TGCGCCAGCAGCTTGGTAGCTAGCGGGGGTGGCTATGGCTACACCTTC
CASSLVASGGGYGYTF
>NA|TRBV5-6|NA|TRBJ1-1
TGTGCCAACAGCCCGGACGGACTTAGCACTGAAGCTTTCTTT
CANSPDGLSTEAFF
>NA|TRBV11-2|many|TRBJ2-5
TGTGCCAGCAGCTTAGGGGTCTCCGTGGTTAGAGCATGGGAGACCCAGTACTTC
CASSLGVSVVRAWETQYF
>TRBD1|TRBV20-1|NA|TRBJ2-1
TGCAGTGCTTACCGCAGGGGGTACAATGAGCAGTTCTTC
CSAYRRGYNEQFF
>NA|TRBV4-3|NA|TRBJ2-7
TGCGCCAGCAGCCAAGGATGGGGCGAGCGCTACGAGCAGTACTTC
CASSQGWGERYEQYF
>NA|TRBV20-1|NA|TRBJ2-5
TGCAGTGCTAGACCCCATAAAGCGGGACAGGAGACCCAGTACTTC
CSARPHKAGQETQYF
>TRBD1|TRBV7-3|NA|TRBJ1-2
TGTGCCAGCAGCCCCACCACAGGGGGCGACTATGGCTACACCTTC
CASSPTTGGDYGYTF
>NA|TRBV7-2|NA|TRBJ2-7
TGTGCCAGCAGCGGGACGGCCTACGAGCAGTACTTC
CASSGTAYEQYF